These 18 T cell receptor beta chains were all obtained from the same sample, sequenced in a study of blood T cell repertoires in COVID-19 (TCRdb year 2020). Libraries were made using the immunoSEQ multiplex PCR assay. Drawn from immuneACCESS, this table holds only the in-frame rearrangements with V and J called that TCRdb kept. Clones are partly lost; checked studies trace under half to an unresolved V gene and leave the rest unexplained. The sample data list approximately 240,000 clones, and around 80% of these were observed just once. Of the sample, around 1.5% falls within the top ten clones. The sequencing input was peripheral blood. The receptors shown here come from a woman aged 40-49 years who had recovered from COVID-19.

This clone has just one count. This chain links TRBV28 with TRBJ1-2; 9 nucleotides agree with TRBD1. The CDR3 covers 15 residues. Germline CDR1 reads MDHEN; CDR2 reads SYDVKM. The V and J ends lost 7 bases and 4 bases, in that order; junction bases with no gene match: 10. DNA for the CDR3: TGTGCCAGCATCCCAGGGACAGGGAGTAGCTATGGCTACACCTTC. This encodes CASIPGTGSSYGYTF.

The chain employs TRBV2 and TRBJ2-7; D is ambiguous. V lost 6 bases and J 3 bases, leaving 18 bases between the germline ends. The length of the CDR3 is 15 residues. Germline V CDR1 and CDR2: SNHLY, FYNNEI. CDR3 DNA sequence: TGTGCCAGCAGCCCATCCATGGCAAATTACTACGAGCAGTACTTC. It specifies CASSPSMANYYEQYF.

The rearrangement links TRBV4-3 to TRBJ2-7; TRBD2 agrees at 7 bases. Trimming removed 1 base from V and 2 bases from J; junction bases left unmatched: 14. Germline CDR1 LGHNA, CDR2 YSLEER. CDR3 length: 18 amino acids. CDR3 sequence reads: CASSQASASGGYAYEQYF. The CDR3 bases are TGCGCCAGCAGCCAAGCTAGCGCTAGCGGTGGCTACGCCTACGAGCAGTACTTC.

In this sample, this clone turned up a few times. The chain joins TRBV9 to TRBJ1-5, with 8 nucleotides matching TRBD1. The CDR3 is 14 amino acids. V was pared by 2 bases and J by 7 bases, with 5 bases of the junction left unmatched. In germline, CDR1 is SGDLS, CDR2 YYNGEE. The CDR3 protein is CASSVGQVEQPQHF. In DNA form, the CDR3 reads TGTGCCAGCAGCGTGGGACAGGTCGAGCAGCCCCAGCATTTT.

CDR3 region: CASSLSGGVMGGEQYF. The CDR3 region has the DNA TGTGCCAGCAGCTTATCGGGCGGGGTGATGGGGGGCGAGCAGTACTTC. The chain has TRBV7-2 and TRBJ2-7; perhaps TRBD2 as D (6 bases). V lost 2 bases and J 6 bases, leaving 20 bases between the germline ends. The CDR3 is 16 amino acids. Germline values: CDR1 SGHTA, CDR2 FQGNSA.

The chain recombines TRBV6-4 with TRBJ2-1, with 10 bases that match TRBD1. Germline trimming cut 0 bases from V and 6 bases from J; bases unmatched to any gene: 2. Germline V gene sequence: CDR1 MRHNA, CDR2 SNTAGT. The CDR3 totals 15 residues. CDR3: CASSDSTGGPNEQFF. The CDR3 nucleotides read TGTGCCAGCAGTGACTCGACAGGGGGCCCCAATGAGCAGTTCTTC.

The chain joins TRBV6-5 to TRBJ2-5; D is possibly TRBD1 (6 bases). The V gene lost 6 bases and the J gene lost 5 bases, with 13 bases spanning the gap. The CDR3 consists of 13 residues. Looked up from germline, CDR1 is MNHEY and CDR2 is SVGAGI. The CDR3 DNA is TGTGCCAGCAGGACCCACAGGGACGAGACCCAGTACTTC. It encodes CASRTHRDETQYF.

The chain links TRBV5-6 to TRBJ2-2; D may be TRBD1 (6 bases). Germline V gives CDR1 SGHDT, CDR2 YYEEEE. Trimming removed 3 bases at V and 6 bases at J, with 15 bases between. The CDR3 runs 15 residues. The DNA for the CDR3 is TGTGCCAGCAGCTCAGGGGTAGCGCGTCCCGGGGAGCTGTTTTTT. As protein: CASSSGVARPGELFF. Full variable domain (missing parts from reference TRBV5-6 and TRBJ2-2): DAGVTQSPTHLIKTRGQQVTLRCSPKSGHDTVSWYQQALGQGPQFIFQYYEEEERQRGNFPDRFSGHQFPNYSSELNVNALLLGDSALYLCASSSGVARPGELFFGEGSRLTVL.

V and J are TRBV4-3 and TRBJ2-7; tentatively, D is TRBD2 (5 bases). The CDR3 is made up of 15 amino acids. Germline CDR1 LGHNA, CDR2 YSLEER. V lost 2 bases and J lost 3, with 14 bases in between. CDR3 nucleotides: TGCGCCAGCAGCCAATCCTTCGGGAACCACTACGAGCAGTACTTC. Its protein product is CASSQSFGNHYEQYF.

The V call is TRBV5-5, the J call TRBJ1-1; TRBD1 is a possible D gene (6 bases). Between the trimmed V and J ends, which lost 0 bases and 0 bases, there was a span of 12 bases. Looked up from germline, CDR1 is SGHKS and CDR2 is YYEKEE (reference sequence). The CDR3 has 16 amino acids. This chain's CDR3 is CASSLAGGALNTEAFF. CDR3 DNA: TGTGCCAGCAGCTTGGCCGGGGGGGCCCTGAACACTGAAGCTTTCTTT.

This clone was detected only once. The gene calls are TRBV28 and TRBJ2-3, with TRBD2 matching over 9 bases. CDR3 length: 15 residues. Germline lookup yields CDR1 MDHEN and CDR2 SYDVKM. With 3 bases clipped from V and 6 bases from J, the junction kept 7 bases outside the gene matches. The CDR3 bases are TGTGCCAGCAGTTTTCTCGCGGGGGGGTCGGATACGCAGTATTTT. Translation: CASSFLAGGSDTQYF. The variable domain in full, with the rest retrieved from reference TRBV28 and TRBJ2-3, is DVKVTQSSRYLVKRTGEKVFLECVQDMDHENMFWYRQDPGLGLRLIYFSYDVKMKEKGDIPEGYSVSREKKERFSLILESASTNQTSMYLCASSFLAGGSDTQYFGPGTRLTVL.

This clone appeared a few times. The V and J genes are TRBV19 and TRBJ1-1, with a weak D call TRBD1 (6 bases). CDR3 length equals 16 residues. Germline CDR1 and CDR2: LNHDA and SQIVND (reference sequence). V gave up 1 base and J gave up 4 bases, with 16 bases separating them. CDR3 bases: TGTGCCAGTAGTATAGGAGCACAGGGTCCGGGCACTGAAGCTTTCTTT. Amino acid sequence: CASSIGAQGPGTEAFF.

This clone was detected once. V is TRBV4-3 and J is TRBJ2-7; the D gene is possibly TRBD1 (5 bases). The V end was cut by 0 bases, the J end by 4 bases, with 28 bases between. The length of the CDR3 is 20 residues. Germline values: CDR1 LGHNA, CDR2 YSLEER. The CDR3 region is CASSQDIYPSRQKVSYEQYF. CDR3 DNA: TGCGCCAGCAGCCAAGATATTTACCCCTCTCGACAGAAGGTTTCGTACGAGCAGTACTTC.

The J gene is TRBJ1-2, the V gene TRBV18; 10 bases map to TRBD1. CDR1 and CDR2 (germline): KGHSH, LQKENI. J was trimmed by 4 bases and V by 3 bases; bases with no gene match: 11. This CDR3 comprises 17 residues. This CDR3 is CASSPTGTGEVSYGYTF. DNA of the CDR3: TGTGCCAGCTCACCTACCGGGACAGGGGAAGTCAGCTATGGCTACACCTTC.

This sequence joins TRBV7-9 and TRBJ2-1, with D uncertain. Trimming removed 6 bases at V and 6 bases at J, with 9 bases between. This CDR3 has 12 amino acids. CDR1 and CDR2 from the germline V gene are SEHNR and FQNEAQ (reference sequence). DNA of the CDR3: TGTGCCAGCAGAAGCATTCTCAATGAGCAGTTCTTC. It encodes CASRSILNEQFF.

The chain has TRBV5-1 and TRBJ1-1; 7 bases agree with TRBD1. The junction had 6 bases not matched to a gene; V was cut back by 2 bases and J by 5 bases. Germline-derived CDR1 and CDR2 are SGHRS and YFSETQ. The CDR3 loop spans 14 amino acids. The CDR3 reads CASSFHQGGTEAFF. The DNA for the CDR3 is TGCGCCAGCAGCTTTCATCAGGGGGGAACTGAAGCTTTCTTT.

The chain carries TRBV4-1 and TRBJ1-3; a weak D match, TRBD1 (6 bases). This CDR3 spans 18 amino acids. The V gene lost 1 base and the J gene lost 1 base, with 17 bases spanning the gap. Germline loops: CDR1 MGHRA, CDR2 YSYEKL. Written as DNA, the CDR3 is TGCGCCAGCAGCCAAGGCGGCCCGCGGGGGCTTTCTGGAAACACCATATATTTT. It encodes CASSQGGPRGLSGNTIYF.

This chain uses TRBV5-5 with TRBJ1-5, with TRBD1 matching 9 bases. Germline trimming cut 0 bases from V and 7 bases from J; bases unmatched to any gene: 8. The CDR3 length is 16 residues. The germline gives CDR1 SGHKS, CDR2 YYEKEE (reference sequence). CDR3 in amino acids: CASSLGAGQGIQPQHF. As DNA, the CDR3 is TGTGCCAGCAGCTTGGGGGCGGGACAGGGAATCCAGCCCCAGCATTTT. The variable domain in full, completed from reference TRBV5-5 and TRBJ1-5, reads DAGVTQSPTHLIKTRGQQVTLRCSPISGHKSVSWYQQVLGQGPQFIFQYYEKEERGRGNFPDRFSARQFPNYSSELNVNALLLGDSALYLCASSLGAGQGIQPQHFGDGTRLSIL.